Presented here are 4 T cell receptor beta chains from one specimen sequenced in a study of blood T cell repertoires in COVID-19. The table came from immunoSEQ multiplex PCR; TCRdb's copy has only in-frame clones and leaves some out. The sample has 90,000 to 110,000 clones; 81% are singletons. Sequencing was carried out using peripheral blood. Every receptor here comes from an elderly man with acute or convalescent COVID-19.

This sequence joins TRBV6-5 and TRBJ2-7, with 12 positions matching TRBD2. This CDR3 has 14 residues. From germline, CDR1 is MNHEY and CDR2 SVGAGI. The J segment lost 5 bases and the V segment lost 5 bases, leaving 4 bases of the junction unmatched. This CDR3 is CASSPSGRAHEQYF. DNA for the CDR3: TGTGCCAGCAGTCCTAGCGGGAGGGCCCACGAGCAGTACTTC.

This clone appeared a few times. The genes are TRBV6-5 and TRBJ1-4; D gene ambiguous. This CDR3 region has 14 residues. The V end lost 6 bases, the J end lost 5 bases, and 13 bases lay between the germline ends. Per the germline V gene, CDR1 is MNHEY and CDR2 is SVGAGI. CDR3: CASSRAGRNEKLFF. The CDR3 DNA is TGTGCCAGCAGCCGCGCTGGGAGAAATGAAAAACTGTTTTTT.

The J gene is TRBJ1-1, the V gene TRBV3-1 (or the pseudogene TRBV3-2), with 10 bases fitting TRBD1. The V and J ends lost 1 base and 3 bases, in that order; junction bases with no gene match: 2. Germline V gene data show CDR1 as LGHDT and CDR2 as YNNKEL (reference sequence). The length of the CDR3 is 15 residues. The CDR3 nucleotides are TGTGCCAGCAGCCAAGGGACAGGGGGTGACACTGAAGCTTTCTTT. This gives the protein CASSQGTGGDTEAFF.

This chain joins TRBV29-1 and TRBJ1-1; D uncertain. Germline CDR1 SQVTM, CDR2 ANQGSEA. The length of the CDR3 is 13 residues. Trimming cost V 0 bases and J 4 bases, with 9 bases left between them. The CDR3 nucleotides are TGCAGCGTTGAAGATCGGGGAACCACTGAAGCTTTCTTT. This codes for CSVEDRGTTEAFF.